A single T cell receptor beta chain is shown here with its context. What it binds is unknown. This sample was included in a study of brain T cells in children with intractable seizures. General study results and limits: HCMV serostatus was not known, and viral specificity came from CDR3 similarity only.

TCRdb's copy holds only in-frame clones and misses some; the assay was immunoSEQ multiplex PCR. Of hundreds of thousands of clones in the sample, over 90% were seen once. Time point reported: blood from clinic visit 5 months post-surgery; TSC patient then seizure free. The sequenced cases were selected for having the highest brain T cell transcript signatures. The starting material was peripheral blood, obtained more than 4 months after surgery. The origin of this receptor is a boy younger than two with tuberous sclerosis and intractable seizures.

This CDR3 is CASSLDAGQQYEQYF. The CDR3 coding sequence is TGTGCCAGCAGCTTGGACGCGGGACAACAATACGAGCAGTACTTC. The chain couples TRBV7-9 to TRBJ2-7, with D perhaps assigned TRBD1 or TRBD2 (6 bases each). Germline loops: CDR1 SEHNR, CDR2 FQNEAQ (reference sequence). The V end was cut by 3 bases, the J end by 4 bases, with 16 bases between. This CDR3 spans 15 amino acids.